The entry below describes one T cell receptor (beta chain). This clonotype was picked up a small number of times. Its antigen remains unidentified. The sample holds no much larger clone one base away, and base qualities are not on file. The data are from a study of T cells in Graves' hyperthyroidism and ophthalmopathy (dated by TCRdb to between 2019 and 2020). About the study as a whole: Peripheral blood samples were taken at the time of initial diagnosis, prior to any treatment. The study also compared thyroid tissue and blood T-cell repertoires from about six Graves' hyperthyroidism patients. An independent validation cohort of around 19 hyperthyroidism patients and some 15 patients who later progressed to ophthalmopathy tested prospective prediction of ophthalmopathy. The paper describes TCR Vbeta CDR3 sequencing of fewer than 150 peripheral blood samples, made up of under 50 ophthalmopathy patients, around 78 hyperthyroidism patients and 17 progressor patients. The approximately 100 discovery patients were randomly split 7:3 into training and test sets. Once sampling was done, hyperthyroidism patients were given methimazole at a starting dose of 30 mg daily, whereas ophthalmopathy patients were given high-dose intravenous methylprednisolone. TCR V-J signatures able to tell the groups apart were searched for in a discovery cohort of 95 to 100 patients, of whom over 40 had Graves' ophthalmopathy and roughly 57 had stable Graves' hyperthyroidism. Results and caveats for the whole study, not just this receptor: Most expanded thyroid clonotypes (frequency above 0.001) were also found in blood, which suggests that blood repertoires may mirror thyroid immune responses. In validation, the model predicted progression to ophthalmopathy with approximately 71% sensitivity and roughly 72% specificity, a median of 6.5 months before onset. A model built on a 13 V-J signature distinguished ophthalmopathy from stable hyperthyroidism, reaching over 85% sensitivity and approximately 83% specificity in cross-validation and 80%/75% in testing. No statistical method was used to set the sample size in advance, and investigators knew the group allocation.

The CDR3 spans 16 residues, from the cysteine through the phenylalanine. The kept DNA is CDR3 alone, 48 bases in frame from the first base. CDR1 and CDR2, per the germline V gene (reference sequence), are SEHNR and FQNEAQ. The junction carries 10 bases between V and J, which are trimmed by 2 bases and 0 bases respectively. The TCR beta CDR3 regions were amplified from the RNA transcripts. A first-round RT-PCR of the TCR CDR3 used the HTBI primer set with the Qiagen OneStep RT-PCR kit. The libraries were constructed in a second round of multiplex PCR and then size-selected and purified. Paired-end sequencing of the libraries was performed with 100 bp reads on an Illumina HiSeq2000. In the paper's pipeline: SOAPnuke was used to process the raw data, with reads discarded if the reads contained adapters or uncalled bases, had a mean Phred below 15, or lacked an exact constant-primer or identifier match. High-quality paired reads were merged with COPE v1.2.5, and unique nucleotide sequences were defined as clonotypes. MiTCR v1.1 was used to align clonotypes to the IMGT TRBV, TRBD and TRBJ reference segments. The analysis included only V-J combinations with a frequency above 0.0001, which together covered 98% to 99.2% of the repertoires. A TCS score was defined as the ratio of F50 (clonal expansion) to E x V (chaos), with BLOSUM62-based TCRdist applied between CDR3 peptides within each V-J. Welch's t-statistics and random forest reduced roughly 500 V-J features to 10 to 15, which were used in a naive Bayes classifier (R e1071). TCRdb reprocessed the public reads (quality trimming at Q25 with fastp, clone calling with MiXCR) and kept in-frame beta chains. CDR3 protein sequences are deduplicated, and each keeps its most common genes and DNA. What appears here as the V and J calls and clone size reflects TCRdb's work, not the paper's. For this sample the table gives more than 500,000 distinct CDR3 sequences, of which 15% to 20% were detected only once. Over 25% of the sample goes to the ten largest clones.

Moderately to severely active disease, a Clinical Activity Score of at least 3, a NOSPECS grade of at least 4, and a duration under 3 months were present in ophthalmopathy patients. Patients with uncontrolled infections, other autoimmune diseases, pregnancy or lactation were excluded. Clinical symptoms, serum thyroxine and TRAb, thyroid ultrasound, and orbital computed tomography formed the basis for the diagnoses. PBMCs were isolated from 10 ml of fresh peripheral blood by Ficoll-Paque density gradient centrifugation. Total RNA was extracted using Trizol reagent, and RNA quality was assessed on an Agilent 2100 Bioanalyzer.

Recombination connected TRBV7-9 to TRBJ2-2, with the D gene call left open. The sample comprised blood. The TCR comes from a young woman with Graves' ophthalmopathy. The nucleotides are TGTGCCAGCAGCTTAATAAGGCGGACGAACACCGGGGAGCTGTTTTTT. This codes for CASSLIRRTNTGELFF.